The rows below give T cell receptor beta chains drawn from one sample of a study of OX40 agonist ivuxolimab in advanced cancers. Sequenced by immunoSEQ multiplex PCR; TCRdb stores in-frame clones only, minus some. Among 52,000 or so clones listed, roughly 94% were seen once. The starting material was CD4+ or CD8+ T cells sorted from blood, obtained in a trial of the OX40 agonist ivuxolimab. The receptors originated from an adult with an advanced solid tumor such as melanoma, head and neck, liver or kidney cancer. Both conserved end residues are part of each CDR3. Each record gives: V gene, J gene, CDR3 length, D gene, clone size, CDR3 DNA, CDR3 protein. D genes are given only for firm matches. Size is stated for part of the rows, as once, few or many counts, or as a class when the clone is expanded.

TRBV27	TRBJ1-6	13	-	-	TGTGCCAGCAGTTTCGCAGGGTATTCACCCCTCCACTTT	CASSFAGYSPLHF
TRBV9	TRBJ2-7	14	-	-	TGTGCCAGCAGCGTAGTACCAGGATCCTACGAGCAGTACTTC	CASSVVPGSYEQYF
TRBV10-3	TRBJ2-2	16	TRBD1	few	TGTGCCACCACAAACGCGGACAGGGAAAGTTCCGGGGAGCTGTTTTTT	CATTNADRESSGELFF
TRBV15	TRBJ2-3	13	-	-	TGTGCCACCAGCAGAGATCGGGCAGATACGCAGTATTTT	CATSRDRADTQYF
TRBV10-3	TRBJ1-2	13	-	-	TGTGCCATCAGTGAACCGGGAATATATGGCTACACCTTC	CAISEPGIYGYTF
TRBV6-5	TRBJ2-2	14	TRBD2	-	TGTGCCAGTGGACTAGCGGAATACACCGGGGAGCTGTTTTTT	CASGLAEYTGELFF
TRBV25-1	TRBJ1-1	13	-	-	TGTGCCAGCAGTGAAGTGGGGTTGGTTGAAGCTTTCTTT	CASSEVGLVEAFF
TRBV11-2	TRBJ1-3	14	TRBD1	once	TGTGCCAGCAGCTCATTACAGGGGATAGACACCATATATTTT	CASSSLQGIDTIYF
TRBV19	TRBJ2-4	14	-	-	TGTGCCAGTAGTATAATCGCAGGGGAAAACATTCAGTACTTC	CASSIIAGENIQYF
TRBV7-9	TRBJ2-7	13	-	-	TGTGCCAGCAGCTTGGGCCGAAGCTACGAGCAGTACTTC	CASSLGRSYEQYF
TRBV27	TRBJ2-5	14	-	-	TGTGCCAGCAGTTGGGCGGGGTCTGGAGAGACCCAGTACTTC	CASSWAGSGETQYF
TRBV19	TRBJ2-1	13	-	few	TGTGCCAGTAGTATATACCCTGGAAATGAGCAGTTCTTC	CASSIYPGNEQFF
TRBV7-9	TRBJ2-7	13	-	-	TGTGCCAGCAGCTTAGTGAGGCAGGGCGAGCAGTACTTC	CASSLVRQGEQYF
TRBV7-3	TRBJ2-3	17	TRBD2	once	TGTGCCAGCAGCTTAACAGCGGGAGCCTACTTCCCAGATACGCAGTATTTT	CASSLTAGAYFPDTQYF
TRBV6-1	TRBJ1-2	16	-	-	TGTGCCAGCAGTAAAGGCTGGGACCGTTCTAACTATGGCTACACCTTC	CASSKGWDRSNYGYTF